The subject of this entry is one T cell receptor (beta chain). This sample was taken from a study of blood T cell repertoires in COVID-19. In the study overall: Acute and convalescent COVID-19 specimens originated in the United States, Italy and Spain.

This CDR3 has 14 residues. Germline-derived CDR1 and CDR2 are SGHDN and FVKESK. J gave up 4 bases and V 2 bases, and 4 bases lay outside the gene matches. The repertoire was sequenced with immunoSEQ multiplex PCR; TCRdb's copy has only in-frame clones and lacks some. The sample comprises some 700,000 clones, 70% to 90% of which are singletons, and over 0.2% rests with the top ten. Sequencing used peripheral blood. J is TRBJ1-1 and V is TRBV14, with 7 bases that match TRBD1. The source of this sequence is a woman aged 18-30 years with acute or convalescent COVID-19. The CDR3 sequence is CASSQLQGLTEAFF. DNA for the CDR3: TGTGCCAGCAGCCAATTACAGGGGCTCACTGAAGCTTTCTTT.